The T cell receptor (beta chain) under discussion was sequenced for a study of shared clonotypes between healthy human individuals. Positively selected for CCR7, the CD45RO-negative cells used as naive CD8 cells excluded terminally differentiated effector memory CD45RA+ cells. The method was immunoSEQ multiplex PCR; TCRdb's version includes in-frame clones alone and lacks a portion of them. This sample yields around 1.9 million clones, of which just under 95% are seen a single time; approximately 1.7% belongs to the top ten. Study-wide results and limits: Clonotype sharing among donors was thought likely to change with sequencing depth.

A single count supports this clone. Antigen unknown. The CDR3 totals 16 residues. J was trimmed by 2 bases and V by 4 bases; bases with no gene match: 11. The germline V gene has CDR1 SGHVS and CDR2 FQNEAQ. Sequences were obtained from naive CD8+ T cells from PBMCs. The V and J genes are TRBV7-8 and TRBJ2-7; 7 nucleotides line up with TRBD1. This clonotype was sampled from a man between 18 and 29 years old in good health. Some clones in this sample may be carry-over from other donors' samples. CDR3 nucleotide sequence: TGTGCCAGCAGCTCCGGGACAGAGAGCGGTCCCTACGAGCAGTACTTC. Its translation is CASSSGTESGPYEQYF.